The text below deals with one T cell receptor (beta chain). TCRdb's table, derived via immunoSEQ multiplex PCR, lists solely in-frame clones and lacks some. The table has approximately 46,000 clones, over 65% seen once. This entry is derived from a study of blood T cell repertoires in COVID-19. Sample: peripheral blood. This clonotype was sampled from a human donor in a cohort sampled during active COVID-19.

The CDR3 DNA sequence: TGTGCCATCAGTGAGGAACAGGAAGGAAGCGAGCAGTACTTC. It translates to CAISEEQEGSEQYF. The chain links TRBV10-3 to TRBJ2-7, with a tentative D call TRBD1 (5 bases). V shed 2 bases and J shed 6 bases, with 14 bases lying between them. This CDR3 has 14 residues. Germline-derived CDR1 and CDR2 are ENHRY and SYGVKD.